These 2 T cell receptor beta chains were sequenced from one sample in a study of regulatory T cells in long-lasting Graves disease. HTBI primers from iRepertoire and Arm-PCR of CDR3 regions yielded the TCR beta libraries. TCRdb independently ran MiXCR on the multiplex PCR reads; one entry per CDR3 protein. In the table there are about 540,000 distinct CDR3 sequences, roughly 14% of which are singletons. This sample's time point: newly diagnosed GD, antithyroid drugs for less than 3 months. The authors made the TCR library using RNA they extracted from PBMCs. This sample was also put to use in a study of T cells in Graves' hyperthyroidism and ophthalmopathy.

This sample comprised peripheral blood mononuclear cells (PBMCs), obtained at new diagnosis, from a patient treated with antithyroid drugs. The receptors here all came from a man aged 25-45 years with Graves disease.

This clonotype was recorded many times. The V gene is TRBV13, the J gene TRBJ2-2, with D unclear. V dropped 2 bases and J dropped 4 bases, with 8 bases sitting between them. Germline CDR1 reads PRHDT; CDR2 reads FYEKMQ (reference sequence). There are 14 residues in the CDR3. The CDR3 protein is CASSLSTSTGELFF. Here the CDR3 DNA reads TGTGCCAGCAGCTTAAGCACCAGCACCGGGGAGCTGTTTTTT.

This clonotype was seen repeatedly, ten times or more. The chain carries TRBV12-5 and TRBJ1-2; unclear D gene. The V end was cut by 8 bases, the J end by 2 bases, with 15 bases between. The CDR3 runs to 14 residues. Germline-derived CDR1 and CDR2 are LGHNT and FRNRAP. CDR3 in amino acids: CASTAGLLNYGYTF. As DNA, the CDR3 is TGTGCTAGTACTGCAGGCCTTCTGAACTATGGCTACACCTTC.